This T cell receptor (beta chain) was sequenced for a study of blood T cell repertoires in COVID-19. The overall study: Sites in the United States, Italy and Spain provided acute and convalescent COVID-19 samples.

This CDR3 is built from 15 residues. Trimming took off 4 bases at V and 2 bases at J, with 12 bases between the two ends. CDR1 and CDR2 (germline): KGHDR, SFDVKD. Clones were read by immunoSEQ multiplex PCR, and TCRdb kept only the in-frame ones, dropping some. The top ten clones hold roughly 12% of a sample with some 450,000 clones, around 88% of them seen once. This chain links TRBV24-1 with TRBJ2-3, with a weak D call TRBD1 (6 bases). What was sequenced was peripheral blood. This receptor was identified in a woman between 45 and 60 years old with COVID-19, enrolled during active disease. The chain's CDR3 is CATSDDRSLTDTQYF. In DNA form, the CDR3 reads TGTGCCACCAGTGACGACAGGTCCCTCACAGATACGCAGTATTTT.